This note documents a single T cell receptor (beta chain) sequence. The sample comes from a study of blood T cell repertoires in COVID-19. Some clones are missing from TCRdb's copy, which holds only in-frame ones; the method was immunoSEQ multiplex PCR. Altogether 140,000 to 150,000 clones are present, around 81% being singletons, with the ten largest covering approximately 8.2%. The origin of this receptor is a human donor in a cohort sampled during active COVID-19. Sequencing was performed on peripheral blood.

DNA of the CDR3: TGCAGTGCTAGTGTTTACAGCGGGGAGCTGTTTTTT. It specifies CSASVYSGELFF. This chain links TRBV20-1 with TRBJ2-2; the D is unclear. Germline lookup yields CDR1 DFQATT and CDR2 SNEGSKA (reference sequence). Trimming cost V 3 bases and J 7 bases, with 9 bases left between them. This CDR3 region has 12 residues.